This T cell receptor beta chain derives from a study of identical twins. Per germline, CDR1 DFQATT and CDR2 SNEGSKA (reference sequence). The CDR3 totals 15 residues. V gave up 0 bases and J gave up 2 bases; unmatched junction bases: 4. Notes on the study in general: Abundant cord blood beta clonotypes carried fewer insertions; memory repertoires showed none. Models underestimated TCR alpha sharing (out-of-frame) in monozygotic twins. The conclusions drew on cross-sectional statistical analysis instead of tracking the same donors.

This clonotype was counted at least ten times. What it binds is unknown. Carrying unique molecular identifiers, the cDNA also gained a universal primer site through template switching. TCRdb fed the 5' RACE reads into MiXCR, producing one record per CDR3 protein. This table has about 660,000 distinct CDR3 sequences, over 8.5% appearing once. These data also formed part of another study, on yellow fever vaccine responses in identical twins.

The sequencing input was PBMCs. The TCR sequence derives from a woman under 30 in good health. The V and J genes are TRBV20-1 and TRBJ2-1, with 7 bases matching TRBD2. The CDR3 is CSARDNSGPYNEQFF. The CDR3 DNA reads as TGCAGTGCTAGAGATAATAGCGGGCCCTACAATGAGCAGTTCTTC.